This entry features one T cell receptor beta chain sequence. Its antigen is unknown. The entry originates in a study of CD8 T cells in ankylosing spondylitis. General study findings and limits: Significant enrichment of disease-linked clones was reportedly seen in matched ankylosing spondylitis synovial fluid. Disease-linked clones were found to be CD8+ and relatively rare in peripheral blood.

V lost 7 bases and J 0 bases, leaving 10 bases between the germline ends. This CDR3 region has 14 residues. Making use of molecular barcodes, quantitative 5'-RACE generated TCR beta libraries. In TCRdb, the 5' RACE reads were re-called with MiXCR into one record per CDR3 protein. The table includes around 39,000 distinct CDR3 sequences, 15% to 20% detected once. The TCR originated in a male donor with ankylosing spondylitis or in good health (not recorded which). The sequenced material came from blood. The V call is TRBV12-3 or TRBV12-4, the J call TRBJ2-1; D is unclear. CDR3 DNA: TGTGCCAGCATCCCCGGCGGCTCCTACAATGAGCAGTTCTTC. Its translation is CASIPGGSYNEQFF.